This T cell receptor (beta chain) was sequenced for a study of T cells in Graves' hyperthyroidism and ophthalmopathy. Overall study results and limits: For ophthalmopathy, model prediction preceded onset by a median about 6.4 months.

CDR3 length: 15 amino acids. V was clipped by 3 bases and J by 5 bases, with 13 bases between them. Germline CDR1 is MDHEN and CDR2 is SYDVKM. This clonotype was counted ten times or more. Its matching antigen is unknown. RNA transcripts yielded amplified TCR beta CDR3 regions. The HTBI set primed first-round TCR CDR3 RT-PCR. TCRdb passed the multiplex PCR reads through MiXCR, listing each CDR3 protein once. Of approximately 350,000 distinct CDR3 sequences in the sample, roughly 15% were seen once. The source is a woman aged 60-75 years with Graves' ophthalmopathy. Sequencing input: blood. The chain links TRBV28 to TRBJ1-4; D gene uncertain. The CDR3 loop is CASSFNLGKNEKLFF. In nucleotides, the CDR3 is TGTGCCAGCAGTTTTAACTTGGGGAAAAATGAAAAACTGTTTTTT.